A selection of T cell receptor beta chains follows, all from one sample in a study of blood T cell repertoires in COVID-19. Profiling relied on immunoSEQ multiplex PCR, and the TCRdb table lists in-frame clones only, not all of them. Here the sample spans under 250,000 clones, 85% being singletons. Sequenced sample: peripheral blood. The source of these receptors is a man aged 45-60 years with COVID-19, enrolled during active disease. The CDR3 runs from the conserved cysteine through the conserved F or W. Each record gives: D gene, V gene, J gene, clone size, CDR3 protein, CDR3 DNA. D genes are given only for firm matches. For some rows the clone size is stated as once, few or many, or as a class when expanded; others skip it.

D: TRBD1
V: TRBV30
J: TRBJ2-7
size: NA
CDR3: CAWRVRDRVSYEQYF
DNA: TGTGCCTGGAGGGTACGGGACAGGGTATCCTACGAGCAGTACTTC

D: NA
V: TRBV7-2
J: TRBJ2-2
size: NA
CDR3: CASSYADLLANTGELFF
DNA: TGTGCCAGCAGCTATGCGGATTTACTCGCGAACACCGGGGAGCTGTTTTTT

D: TRBD2
V: TRBV4-1
J: TRBJ2-1
size: once
CDR3: CASRGLGLAGGPSYNEQFF
DNA: TGCGCCAGCAGAGGACTTGGACTAGCGGGGGGGCCGTCCTACAATGAGCAGTTCTTC

D: NA
V: TRBV7-9
J: TRBJ1-2
size: NA
CDR3: CASSLEGGRYGYTF
DNA: TGTGCCAGCAGCTTAGAGGGGGGGAGATATGGCTACACCTTC

D: NA
V: TRBV19
J: TRBJ2-1
size: NA
CDR3: CASTQTVSNYNEQFF
DNA: TGTGCCAGTACTCAGACAGTGTCTAACTACAATGAGCAGTTCTTC

D: TRBD2
V: TRBV7-9
J: TRBJ2-1
size: few
CDR3: CASSWPSGGSYNEQFF
DNA: TGTGCCAGCAGCTGGCCTAGCGGGGGTTCCTACAATGAGCAGTTCTTC

D: TRBD1
V: TRBV18
J: TRBJ1-5
size: few
CDR3: CASSPTGGNQPQHF
DNA: TGTGCCAGCTCACCTACAGGGGGCAATCAGCCCCAGCATTTT

D: NA
V: TRBV30
J: TRBJ2-7
size: NA
CDR3: CAWSGLNYEQYF
DNA: TGTGCCTGGAGTGGACTGAACTACGAGCAGTACTTC

D: NA
V: TRBV24-1
J: TRBJ2-7
size: once
CDR3: CATSAVGEYEQYF
DNA: TGTGCCACCAGTGCAGTTGGGGAGTACGAGCAGTACTTC

D: NA
V: TRBV2
J: TRBJ2-6
size: NA
CDR3: CASSFRLSGANVLTF
DNA: TGTGCCAGCAGCTTCAGGCTCTCTGGGGCCAACGTCCTGACTTTC

D: NA
V: TRBV9
J: TRBJ1-1
size: NA
CDR3: CASSRESTEAFF
DNA: TGTGCCAGCAGCCGAGAGTCCACTGAAGCTTTCTTT

D: NA
V: TRBV5-1
J: TRBJ2-3
size: NA
CDR3: CASSFGANTDTQYF
DNA: TGCGCCAGCAGCTTTGGGGCTAACACAGATACGCAGTATTTT

D: NA
V: TRBV4-1
J: TRBJ1-5
size: NA
CDR3: CASSQELWRDQPQHF
DNA: TGCGCCAGCAGCCAAGAGTTGTGGAGGGATCAGCCCCAGCATTTT

D: NA
V: TRBV13
J: TRBJ2-7
size: NA
CDR3: CASSHTSSYEQYF
DNA: TGTGCCAGCAGCCACACTAGCTCCTACGAGCAGTACTTC

D: TRBD1
V: TRBV6-5
J: TRBJ1-5
size: NA
CDR3: CASRLNRGQPQHF
DNA: TGTGCCAGCAGGCTCAACAGGGGTCAGCCCCAGCATTTT

D: NA
V: TRBV30
J: TRBJ2-2
size: NA
CDR3: CAWRPGNRNTGELFF
DNA: TGTGCCTGGAGACCAGGAAATAGGAACACCGGGGAGCTGTTTTTT

D: TRBD1
V: TRBV6-5
J: TRBJ2-1
size: many
CDR3: CASSTGTGANEQFF
DNA: TGTGCCAGCAGTACCGGGACAGGGGCCAATGAGCAGTTCTTC

D: TRBD2
V: TRBV9
J: TRBJ2-1
size: NA
CDR3: CASSSLGGEYNEQFF
DNA: TGTGCCAGCAGCTCGCTGGGGGGGGAGTACAATGAGCAGTTCTTC

D: NA
V: TRBV7-8
J: TRBJ1-2
size: NA
CDR3: CASSAILGGNYGYTF
DNA: TGTGCCAGCAGCGCAATCCTGGGGGGGAACTATGGCTACACCTTC

D: NA
V: TRBV9
J: TRBJ1-3
size: NA
CDR3: CASSVEAGVISGNTIYF
DNA: TGTGCCAGCAGCGTAGAAGCGGGGGTTATCTCTGGAAACACCATATATTTT

D: NA
V: TRBV12-3/TRBV12-4
J: TRBJ2-5
size: NA
CDR3: CASRRDTQETQYF
DNA: TGTGCCAGCAGGAGGGACACCCAAGAGACCCAGTACTTC

D: NA
V: TRBV7-9
J: TRBJ2-1
size: few
CDR3: CASSSPTPSSYNEQFF
DNA: TGTGCCAGCAGCTCCCCCACCCCGAGCTCCTACAATGAGCAGTTCTTC

D: NA
V: TRBV4-2
J: TRBJ2-3
size: NA
CDR3: CASSQTSTDTQYF
DNA: TGTGCCAGCAGCCAAACTAGCACAGATACGCAGTATTTT

D: TRBD1
V: TRBV2
J: TRBJ1-5
size: NA
CDR3: CASSEVRGPGPQHF
DNA: TGTGCCAGCAGTGAGGTCAGGGGGCCAGGGCCCCAGCATTTT

D: NA
V: TRBV7-3
J: TRBJ2-6
size: once
CDR3: CASSPQGTGANVLTF
DNA: TGTGCCAGCAGTCCACAGGGTACTGGGGCCAACGTCCTGACTTTC

D: NA
V: TRBV7-7
J: TRBJ2-1
size: NA
CDR3: CASSLAGGTYNEQFF
DNA: TGTGCTAGCAGCTTAGCCGGCGGCACCTACAATGAGCAGTTCTTC

D: NA
V: TRBV28
J: TRBJ1-1
size: NA
CDR3: CASSSTGEAGTEAFF
DNA: TGTGCCAGCAGCTCAACGGGGGAGGCTGGGACTGAAGCTTTCTTT

D: NA
V: TRBV6-5
J: TRBJ1-2
size: NA
CDR3: CASSYFAGGYTF
DNA: TGTGCCAGCAGTTACTTCGCAGGTGGCTACACCTTC

D: NA
V: TRBV7-9
J: TRBJ1-2
size: NA
CDR3: CASSFPLAGEYGYTF
DNA: TGTGCCAGCAGCTTCCCCTTAGCAGGGGAATATGGCTACACCTTC

D: NA
V: TRBV12-3/TRBV12-4
J: TRBJ1-1
size: NA
CDR3: CASSFLVNTEAFF
DNA: TGTGCCAGCAGTTTTTTAGTGAACACTGAAGCTTTCTTT

D: TRBD1
V: TRBV25-1
J: TRBJ1-1
size: NA
CDR3: CASSGQGAVPAFF
DNA: TGTGCCAGCAGTGGACAGGGGGCGGTTCCAGCTTTCTTT

D: NA
V: TRBV6-5
J: TRBJ2-3
size: NA
CDR3: CASRDLDTQYF
DNA: TGTGCCAGCCGGGATTTGGATACGCAGTATTTT

D: NA
V: TRBV20-1
J: TRBJ2-7
size: few
CDR3: CSASSRVFAYEQYF
DNA: TGCAGTGCTAGTTCCCGGGTCTTCGCCTACGAGCAGTACTTC

D: NA
V: TRBV29-1
J: TRBJ1-2
size: NA
CDR3: CSAQGVSGTGLNYGYTF
DNA: TGCAGCGCGCAAGGGGTCTCCGGAACAGGGCTTAACTATGGCTACACCTTC

D: TRBD1
V: TRBV7-8
J: TRBJ1-5
size: few
CDR3: CASSLYGQAGNQPQHF
DNA: TGTGCCAGCAGCCTTTATGGACAGGCGGGCAATCAGCCCCAGCATTTT

D: TRBD1
V: TRBV28
J: TRBJ1-2
size: NA
CDR3: CASSSWGQTTNYGYTF
DNA: TGTGCCAGCAGTTCCTGGGGACAGACCACTAACTATGGCTACACCTTC

D: TRBD1
V: TRBV4-3
J: TRBJ2-7
size: NA
CDR3: CASSQVLTGAYEQYF
DNA: TGCGCCAGCAGCCAAGTCTTGACAGGGGCTTACGAGCAGTACTTC

D: NA
V: TRBV19
J: TRBJ1-5
size: once
CDR3: CASSIGRDGRYSNQPQHF
DNA: TGTGCCAGTAGTATAGGGCGGGACGGACGTTATAGCAATCAGCCCCAGCATTTT

D: NA
V: TRBV6-6
J: TRBJ2-7
size: NA
CDR3: CASSPGPSYEQYF
DNA: TGTGCCAGCAGTCCAGGGCCGAGCTACGAGCAGTACTTC

D: NA
V: TRBV18
J: TRBJ1-1
size: NA
CDR3: CASSPGPAGSDTEAFF
DNA: TGTGCCAGCTCACCAGGTCCCGCGGGGTCGGACACTGAAGCTTTCTTT

D: TRBD2
V: TRBV4-1
J: TRBJ2-3
size: NA
CDR3: CASSLGGDTQYF
DNA: TGCGCCAGCAGCCTCGGGGGGGATACGCAGTATTTT

D: NA
V: TRBV28
J: TRBJ1-2
size: NA
CDR3: CASGTDYGYTF
DNA: TGTGCCAGCGGTACGGACTATGGCTACACCTTC

D: TRBD2
V: TRBV6-1
J: TRBJ2-7
size: NA
CDR3: CASSGETSGASYEQYF
DNA: TGTGCCAGCAGTGGTGAGACTAGCGGGGCCTCCTACGAGCAGTACTTC

D: TRBD2
V: TRBV7-8
J: TRBJ2-3
size: NA
CDR3: CASSLEAGGPDTQYF
DNA: TGTGCCAGCAGCTTAGAGGCGGGGGGACCCGATACGCAGTATTTT

D: TRBD1
V: TRBV19
J: TRBJ2-1
size: NA
CDR3: CASRGRTGPSYNEQFF
DNA: TGTGCCAGTCGAGGAAGGACAGGGCCTTCCTACAATGAGCAGTTCTTC

D: NA
V: TRBV2
J: TRBJ2-1
size: NA
CDR3: CASSRYLEQFF
DNA: TGTGCCAGCAGTCGGTATTTGGAGCAGTTCTTC

D: TRBD2
V: TRBV5-1
J: TRBJ2-1
size: NA
CDR3: CASTTIAGFNEQFF
DNA: TGCGCCAGCACCACCATAGCGGGATTCAATGAGCAGTTCTTC

D: NA
V: TRBV6-5
J: TRBJ2-7
size: NA
CDR3: CASSYSSSPYEQYF
DNA: TGTGCCAGCAGTTACTCCTCGTCCCCTTACGAGCAGTACTTC

D: NA
V: TRBV11-2
J: TRBJ2-1
size: NA
CDR3: CASSLDGRDGTYNEQFF
DNA: TGTGCCAGCAGCTTAGATGGAAGGGATGGGACTTACAATGAGCAGTTCTTC

D: NA
V: TRBV5-1
J: TRBJ1-2
size: NA
CDR3: CASSDTQGFNYGYTF
DNA: TGCGCCAGCAGCGATACTCAGGGGTTTAACTATGGCTACACCTTC

D: TRBD1
V: TRBV28
J: TRBJ1-1
size: NA
CDR3: CASSHRGLGDTEAFF
DNA: TGTGCCAGCAGTCACAGGGGTCTCGGGGACACTGAAGCTTTCTTT

D: TRBD1
V: TRBV4-2
J: TRBJ2-1
size: NA
CDR3: CASSQEGPGQGPYEQFF
DNA: TGTGCCAGCAGCCAAGAGGGACCGGGACAGGGGCCCTATGAGCAGTTCTTC